The 10 T cell receptor beta chains listed next were all sequenced from one sample in a study of blood T cell repertoires in COVID-19. Only in-frame clones appear in the TCRdb table, and some are missing; sequencing was by immunoSEQ multiplex PCR. Of 50,000 to 75,000 clones detected, 80% to 85% appear once; the ten largest clones hold roughly 28%. The sequenced material came from peripheral blood. Receptors originate from a woman aged 80 or over with active or convalescent COVID-19.

The gene calls are TRBV19 and TRBJ2-3; D is possibly TRBD1 (5 bases). CDR1 LNHDA and CDR2 SQIVND come from the germline V gene (reference sequence). V was cut by 4 bases and J by 1 base, with 15 bases left in between. The CDR3 sequence is 16 residues long. The CDR3 sequence: CASSTTVSSGTDTQYF. The DNA of the CDR3 is TGTGCCAGTAGTACGACAGTGTCAAGCGGCACAGATACGCAGTATTTT.

V and J are TRBV18 and TRBJ1-2, with 12 bases aligning to TRBD1. Unmatched junction bases numbered 12, after V lost 0 bases and J lost 1 base. CDR3 length equals 20 residues. Germline-derived CDR1 and CDR2 are KGHSH and LQKENI. The CDR3 DNA reads TGTGCCAGCTCACCACCGGTCGGGACAGGGGGCGCAGGGGATAACTATGGCTACACCTTC. Translation: CASSPPVGTGGAGDNYGYTF.

The chain employs TRBV19 and TRBJ2-1; 9 bases align to TRBD1. V lost 3 bases to trimming and J lost 9 bases; unmatched junction nucleotides: 9. The CDR3 has 15 amino acids. The V gene's germline CDR1 is LNHDA and CDR2 SQIVND (reference sequence). As DNA, the CDR3 is TGTGCCAGTAGTATTAGTGACAGGGGGAGCGGTGAGCAGTTCTTC. Its protein product is CASSISDRGSGEQFF.

CDR3 bases: TGCGCCAGCAGTGACCCTACGAACACTGAAGCTTTCTTT. It codes for CASSDPTNTEAFF. The chain links TRBV10-2 to TRBJ1-1; no clear D. Germline values: CDR1 WSHSY, CDR2 SAAADI. Trimming removed 3 bases at V and 1 base at J, with 6 bases between. CDR3 length: 13 amino acids.

The count of this clone is one. This chain connects TRBV6-5 to TRBJ1-2, with D tentatively TRBD1 (5 bases). Germline lookup yields CDR1 MNHEY and CDR2 SVGAGI. Between the trimmed V and J ends, which lost 6 bases and 5 bases, there was a span of 16 bases. The length of the CDR3 is 14 residues. CDR3 amino acids: CASRGTGVFYGYTF. CDR3 DNA sequence: TGTGCCAGCAGGGGGACGGGAGTGTTTTATGGCTACACCTTC.

The chain links TRBV7-9 to TRBJ2-7; D uncertain. CDR3 size: 11 residues. CDR1 is SEHNR and CDR2 is FQNEAQ in the germline V gene (reference sequence). Trimming took off 4 bases at V and 7 bases at J, with 8 bases between the two ends. CDR3 region: CASSSTREQYF. Here the CDR3 DNA reads TGTGCCAGCAGCTCGACACGAGAGCAGTACTTC.

The V gene is TRBV4-3, the J gene TRBJ1-1, with 8 nucleotides matching TRBD1. This CDR3 has 16 amino acids. Germline V gene data show CDR1 as LGHNA and CDR2 as YSLEER. J gave up 1 base and V 0 bases, and 4 bases lay outside the gene matches. The CDR3: CASSQDMGTGNTEAFF. The CDR3 DNA follows: TGCGCCAGCAGCCAAGATATGGGGACAGGGAACACTGAAGCTTTCTTT.

This clone has just one count. V gene TRBV11-2 combines with J gene TRBJ2-1; TRBD1 might be the D (6 bases). V shed 5 bases and J shed 4 bases, with 18 bases lying between them. The CDR3 extends over 16 amino acids. The germline CDR1 and CDR2 sequences are SGHAT and FQNNGV. The DNA of the CDR3 is TGTGCCAGCAGCCCGAGTGGGGGCTATAGGTACAATGAGCAGTTCTTC. Translated: CASSPSGGYRYNEQFF.

This chain connects TRBV5-6 to TRBJ2-1; 12 bases agree with TRBD2. The CDR3 consists of 15 residues. J lost 9 bases, V lost 5 bases, and 9 bases had no gene match. Germline-derived CDR1 and CDR2 are SGHDT and YYEEEE. The CDR3 region has the DNA TGTGCCAGCAGAGACCCTAGCGGGGGGGCCAGTGAGCAGTTCTTC. This encodes CASRDPSGGASEQFF.

This chain uses TRBV7-2 with TRBJ2-3, with TRBD2 as a possible D gene (6 bases). Per germline, CDR1 SGHTA and CDR2 FQGNSA. CDR3 length: 13 residues. Between the trimmed V and J ends, which lost 6 bases and 3 bases, there was a span of 10 bases. The CDR3 sequence is CASRNGGTDTQYF. In DNA form, the CDR3 reads TGTGCCAGCAGAAACGGGGGAACAGATACGCAGTATTTT. Together with reference TRBV7-2 and TRBJ2-3, the CDR3 gives the full variable domain: GAGVSQSPSNKVTEKGKDVELRCDPISGHTALYWYRQSLGQGLEFLIYFQGNSAPDKSGLPSDRFSAERTGGSVSTLTIQRTQQEDSAVYLCASRNGGTDTQYFGPGTRLTVL.